The 27 T cell receptor beta chains below were found in one sample sequenced in a study of technical replicates of blood from a handful of donors. TCRdb's table, derived via immunoSEQ multiplex PCR, lists solely in-frame clones and lacks some. The sample yields about 95,000 clones, around 96% seen once. Sequencing input: T cells isolated from PBMCs. The receptors were sampled from a human donor in good health.

The chain couples TRBV28 to TRBJ1-5; tentative D call: TRBD1 (5 bases). The CDR3 runs to 16 residues. With 2 bases removed from V and 2 bases from J, the gap between germline ends came to 13 bases. Germline CDR1 MDHEN, CDR2 SYDVKM. CDR3 DNA: TGTGCCAGCAGTTTAGGCAGGGTAGAGGGCAATCAGCCCCAGCATTTT. Protein sequence: CASSLGRVEGNQPQHF. The whole variable domain, remainder taken from reference TRBV28 and TRBJ1-5, is DVKVTQSSRYLVKRTGEKVFLECVQDMDHENMFWYRQDPGLGLRLIYFSYDVKMKEKGDIPEGYSVSREKKERFSLILESASTNQTSMYLCASSLGRVEGNQPQHFGDGTRLSIL.

V gene TRBV10-3 combines with J gene TRBJ1-1; maybe TRBD1 (6 bases). The CDR3 spans 14 residues. V lost 4 bases to trimming and J lost 1 base, with 10 bases between them. From germline, CDR1 is ENHRY and CDR2 SYGVKD. The CDR3 loop reads CAISGTDGNTEAFF. CDR3 nucleotides: TGTGCCATCAGTGGGACAGATGGGAACACTGAAGCTTTCTTT.

This chain connects TRBV27 to TRBJ2-1, with TRBD2 matching over 8 bases. CDR1 MNHEY and CDR2 SMNVEV come from the germline V gene (reference sequence). The CDR3 spans 18 residues. Trimming took 2 bases from V and 0 from J; bases not matched to a gene: 9. The CDR3 sequence is CASSLMGSGGPSYNEQFF. For the CDR3, the DNA is TGTGCCAGCAGTTTAATGGGTTCGGGAGGGCCCTCCTACAATGAGCAGTTCTTC.

The V call is TRBV30, the J call TRBJ2-4; 9 nucleotides align to TRBD2. Germline V gene sequence: CDR1 GTSNPN, CDR2 SVGIG (reference sequence). The CDR3 totals 15 residues. With V trimmed by 3 bases and J by 1 base, 4 bases remained unmatched. As DNA, the CDR3 is TGTGCCTGGAGGTTCGGACTAGCGGCCAAAAACATTCAGTACTTC. This gives the protein CAWRFGLAAKNIQYF.

The chain has TRBV29-1 and TRBJ2-5; unclear D gene. Germline V CDR1 and CDR2: SQVTM, ANQGSEA. The CDR3 totals 12 residues. Trimming stripped 4 bases from V and 1 base from J, with 7 bases between. The CDR3 bases are TGCAGCGTTGCAGAAGCCCAAGAGACCCAGTACTTC. Amino acid sequence: CSVAEAQETQYF.

V is TRBV30 and J is TRBJ2-7; D not certain. Between the trimmed V and J ends, which lost 5 bases and 2 bases, there was a span of 19 bases. The germline CDR1 and CDR2 sequences are GTSNPN and SVGIG (reference sequence). There are 15 residues in the CDR3. CDR3 bases: TGTGCCTGGGCCTTAGGCTTGAGCGAGGCCTACGAGCAGTACTTC. This codes for CAWALGLSEAYEQYF.

The rearrangement joins TRBV9 to TRBJ2-1; 7 bases line up with TRBD2. This CDR3 has 16 residues. Germline V gives CDR1 SGDLS, CDR2 YYNGEE. The V and J ends lost 7 bases and 0 bases, in that order; junction bases with no gene match: 10. The CDR3 DNA follows: TGTGCCAGCGTTCCTGGCGGGAGCGGCTCCTACAATGAGCAGTTCTTC. Its translation: CASVPGGSGSYNEQFF.

The rearrangement uses TRBV5-4 and TRBJ2-7; weak D call: TRBD2 (6 bases). The CDR3 length is 14 residues. V dropped 1 base and J dropped 6 bases, with 14 bases sitting between them. Looked up from germline, CDR1 is SGHNT and CDR2 is YYREEE (reference sequence). The CDR3 DNA is TGTGCCAGCAGCTTGCAACTAGCTGAGGCCGAGCAGTACTTC. Encoded protein: CASSLQLAEAEQYF.

The J gene is TRBJ2-2, the V gene TRBV4-1; 9 bases match TRBD1. This CDR3 has 14 amino acids. The germline CDR1 and CDR2 sequences are MGHRA and YSYEKL. V was clipped by 6 bases and J by 7 bases; unmatched bases: 6. The CDR3 is CASSPGQGNGELFF. The DNA for the CDR3 is TGCGCCAGCAGTCCGGGACAGGGTAACGGGGAGCTGTTTTTT.

This clone was observed a single time. The chain employs TRBV7-2 and TRBJ2-5; D possibly corresponds to TRBD2 (5 bases). Trimming removed 4 bases at V and 4 bases at J, with 10 bases between. The CDR3 covers 13 residues. The germline CDR1 and CDR2 sequences are SGHTA and FQGNSA. The CDR3, as DNA: TGTGCCAGCAGCTCCACAGCGGCAGAGACCCAGTACTTC. This translates into CASSSTAAETQYF.

The chain employs TRBV7-9 and TRBJ2-7; a weak D match, TRBD2 (6 bases). The CDR3 has 16 amino acids. Deletions cut 5 bases from V and 3 bases from J, with 20 bases between. CDR1 SEHNR and CDR2 FQNEAQ come from the germline V gene (reference sequence). The CDR3 nucleotides are TGTGCCAGCAGCCCGTCGGAGGGTCACATCCTCTACGAGCAGTACTTC. This codes for CASSPSEGHILYEQYF.

The chain couples TRBV28 to TRBJ2-7, with D unresolved. The CDR3 has 11 residues. V was cut by 6 bases and J by 4 bases, with 7 bases left in between. Germline values: CDR1 MDHEN, CDR2 SYDVKM. CDR3 protein: CASSLRYEQYF. CDR3 nucleotide sequence: TGTGCCAGCAGCCTCCGTTACGAGCAGTACTTC.

This chain links TRBV11-2 with TRBJ1-1, with D possibly being TRBD1 (6 bases). With 0 bases removed from V and 0 bases from J, the gap between germline ends came to 23 bases. The CDR3 is 20 amino acids. CDR1 is SGHAT, CDR2 FQNNGV, per germline. DNA of the CDR3: TGTGCCAGCAGCTTAGAAGGAAGGACAGCTAAACACCTTATGAACACTGAAGCTTTCTTT. This encodes CASSLEGRTAKHLMNTEAFF.

This rearrangement joins TRBV7-8 to TRBJ1-2; TRBD1 might be the D (6 bases). Germline V gives CDR1 SGHVS, CDR2 FQNEAQ. CDR3 length: 12 residues. V dropped 2 bases and J dropped 8 bases, with 9 bases sitting between them. CDR3 DNA sequence: TGTGCCAGCAGCTTAAGAGACAGGGGCTACACCTTC. Translated, it gives CASSLRDRGYTF.

The chain employs TRBV10-1 and TRBJ2-7; 8 bases fit TRBD2. CDR3 length: 13 amino acids. Germline V gives CDR1 WNHNN, CDR2 SYGVQD (reference sequence). The J segment lost 4 bases and the V segment lost 8 bases, leaving 7 bases of the junction unmatched. The CDR3 DNA follows: TGCGCCAGCGAACTAGCGGACTTTTACGAGCAGTACTTC. Translation gives CASELADFYEQYF.

The genes are TRBV4-1 and TRBJ2-3, with 8 bases identical to TRBD1. CDR1 and CDR2 from the germline V gene are MGHRA and YSYEKL. This CDR3 is built from 14 residues. V lost 4 bases, J lost 2 bases, and 2 bases stayed unmatched. The CDR3 protein is CASSPGQATDTQYF. The CDR3 nucleotides read TGCGCCAGCAGCCCGGGACAGGCCACAGATACGCAGTATTTT.

The genes are TRBV7-2 and TRBJ1-4, with 11 bases that match TRBD1. Germline-derived CDR1 and CDR2 are SGHTA and FQGNSA. This CDR3 spans 13 amino acids. The V gene end was trimmed by 4 bases and the J gene end by 8 bases; junction bases not matched to a gene: 0. The CDR3 loop reads CASSWTGGEKLFF. The CDR3 nucleotides are TGTGCCAGCAGCTGGACAGGGGGCGAAAAACTGTTTTTT.

This clone was counted a single time. The chain employs TRBV6-1 and TRBJ1-3; D possibly corresponds to TRBD1 (5 bases). CDR1 is MNHNS, CDR2 SASEGT, per germline. There are 13 residues in the CDR3. V gave up 2 bases and J gave up 8 bases, with 10 bases separating them. The CDR3, as DNA: TGTGCCAGCAGTGAACTACAGGTATACACCATATATTTT. Translation: CASSELQVYTIYF.

This clone was picked up one time. The chain links TRBV28 to TRBJ2-3; TRBD1 is a possible D gene (6 bases). V lost 6 bases to trimming and J lost 3 bases, with 7 bases between them. The germline gives CDR1 MDHEN, CDR2 SYDVKM. This CDR3 has 12 amino acids. CDR3 sequence: CASRTGTDTQYF. CDR3 bases: TGTGCCAGCAGAACAGGGACAGATACGCAGTATTTT.

The gene calls are TRBV7-2 and TRBJ2-2; weak D call: TRBD1 (8 bases). Germline lookup yields CDR1 SGHTA and CDR2 FQGNSA. This CDR3 comprises 15 residues. Trimming removed 3 bases at V and 4 bases at J, with 12 bases between. The CDR3 loop reads CASSFNRGGTGELFF. CDR3 bases: TGTGCCAGCAGCTTCAACAGGGGGGGCACCGGGGAGCTGTTTTTT.

The chain employs TRBV4-1 and TRBJ2-7; 13 nucleotides agree with TRBD2. Germline values: CDR1 MGHRA, CDR2 YSYEKL. With V trimmed by 6 bases and J by 3 bases, 5 bases remained unmatched. The CDR3 contains 15 residues. CDR3 in amino acids: CASRPRTSGSYEQYF. The CDR3 DNA sequence: TGCGCCAGCAGGCCTCGGACTAGCGGGAGCTACGAGCAGTACTTC.

The gene calls are TRBV9 and TRBJ2-3; 14 bases map to TRBD2. V was clipped by 1 base and J by 6 bases; unmatched bases: 16. CDR1 is SGDLS, CDR2 YYNGEE, per germline. The CDR3 has 20 amino acids. For the CDR3, the DNA is TGTGCCAGCAGCGTAAACTCGACTAGCGGGAGGGAGGGGGTAGTGGATACGCAGTATTTT. Its translation is CASSVNSTSGREGVVDTQYF.

This chain joins TRBV29-1 and TRBJ2-7; 12 nucleotides line up with TRBD2. The CDR3 totals 15 residues. V trimming: 1 base; J trimming: 4 bases; junction bases outside the gene matches: 5. Germline V gene data show CDR1 as SQVTM and CDR2 as ANQGSEA. The DNA for the CDR3 is TGCAGCGTTGAAGGTGCTAGCGGGAGGGAATACGAGCAGTACTTC. Its translation is CSVEGASGREYEQYF.

J is TRBJ2-7 and V is TRBV5-6; 7 bases map to TRBD1. CDR1 is SGHDT, CDR2 YYEEEE, per germline. V trimming: 4 bases; J trimming: 7 bases; junction bases outside the gene matches: 5. The CDR3 spans 12 residues. The CDR3 sequence: CASSQTGEEQYF. The CDR3 DNA reads TGTGCCAGCAGCCAAACAGGGGAAGAGCAGTACTTC.

V and J are TRBV4-1 and TRBJ1-5; D remains ambiguous. This CDR3 has 14 amino acids. The ends were cut back, 1 base at V and 6 bases at J, with 10 bases in the middle. Germline V gene sequence: CDR1 MGHRA, CDR2 YSYEKL. CDR3 protein: CASSQVVTVQPQHF. The DNA of the CDR3 is TGCGCCAGCAGCCAAGTTGTAACAGTTCAGCCCCAGCATTTT.

The chain is built from TRBV29-1 and TRBJ1-1; no definite D call. This CDR3 is built from 11 residues. Germline loops: CDR1 SQVTM, CDR2 ANQGSEA. V lost 6 bases and J 5 bases, leaving 10 bases between the germline ends. This CDR3 reads CSVGSGTEAFF. The CDR3 DNA is TGCAGCGTCGGTTCGGGGACTGAAGCTTTCTTT.

The J gene is TRBJ2-3, the V gene TRBV5-6; D is possibly TRBD2 (6 bases). The V gene's germline CDR1 is SGHDT and CDR2 YYEEEE. Trimming left V 0 bases short and J 5 bases short, with 10 bases between. This CDR3 is 14 amino acids long. CDR3 protein: CASSLAGVEDTQYF. CDR3 coding DNA: TGTGCCAGCAGCTTGGCGGGAGTTGAAGATACGCAGTATTTT.